The next 17 T cell receptor beta chains were all read from a single sample in a study of blood T cells in healthy people across ages. A second PCR of roughly 6 to 12 cycles used a sample-barcoded 5' primer and a J-beta primer mix. MiXCR was run by TCRdb on the 5' RACE reads, yielding one entry per CDR3 protein. The sample records 800,000 to 1,000,000 distinct CDR3 sequences, about 48% being singletons. The sample comprised blood. Source of these receptors: a man aged 25 to 45 in good health.

The chain joins TRBV29-1 to TRBJ2-1, with 12 bases matching TRBD2. J gave up 8 bases and V 3 bases, and 8 bases lay outside the gene matches. Germline V lookup: CDR1 SQVTM, CDR2 ANQGSEA. The CDR3 contains 15 residues. Here the CDR3 DNA reads TGCAGCGTTGACCCGCTAGCGGGGGGGATCGATGAGCAGTTCTTC. This encodes CSVDPLAGGIDEQFF.

This clonotype has just a few counts. This chain uses TRBV5-6 with TRBJ2-7; unclear D gene. The CDR3 spans 16 residues. The V and J ends lost 2 bases and 5 bases respectively, with 20 bases between them. CDR1 and CDR2 (germline): SGHDT, YYEEEE. The CDR3 bases are TGTGCCAGCAGCTTCCCCGGTTATGAGGCCGGTCACGAGCAGTACTTC. Translating gives CASSFPGYEAGHEQYF.

This clonotype was observed a few times. This chain uses TRBV7-2 with TRBJ2-5; perhaps TRBD2 as D (6 bases). Trimming took 3 bases from V and 5 from J, leaving 16 bases between them. The CDR3 has 15 amino acids. The germline V gene encodes CDR1 SGHTA and CDR2 FQGNSA. Here the CDR3 DNA reads TGTGCCAGCAGCTTGACGGCGGGGTTTCTGGAGACCCAGTACTTC. It specifies CASSLTAGFLETQYF.

The rearrangement uses TRBV11-3 and TRBJ2-3; D call uncertain. CDR1 is SGHNT and CDR2 is YENEEA in the germline V gene. This CDR3 contains 13 residues. V lost 0 bases to trimming and J lost 4 bases, with 5 bases between them. CDR3 sequence (DNA): TGTGCCAGCAGCTTAGATGCGCCAGATACGCAGTATTTT. This sequence encodes CASSLDAPDTQYF.

This clonotype was counted only a few times. The chain links TRBV29-1 to TRBJ2-3; the D is unclear. The length of the CDR3 is 13 residues. Germline V gene data show CDR1 as SQVTM and CDR2 as ANQGSEA. V lost 3 bases and J lost 0, with 7 bases in between. CDR3 in DNA: TGCAGCGTTGATCCAGACAGCACAGATACGCAGTATTTT. Amino acids: CSVDPDSTDTQYF.

This clonotype was seen a handful of times. The rearrangement links TRBV6-2 or TRBV6-3 to TRBJ1-5; no reliable D call. V lost 0 bases, J lost 4 bases, and 10 bases lay in between. Germline CDR1 and CDR2: MNHEY and SVGEGT. The CDR3 loop spans 15 amino acids. This chain's CDR3 is CASSYSTTANQPQHF. The CDR3 region has the DNA TGTGCCAGCAGTTACTCGACCACGGCAAATCAGCCCCAGCATTTT.

The chain joins TRBV6-1 to TRBJ1-2, with D uncertain. Germline V lookup: CDR1 MNHNS, CDR2 SASEGT. V was pared by 8 bases and J by 5 bases, with 18 bases between. The CDR3 sequence is 14 residues long. The CDR3 sequence: CASGERGSGYGYTF. CDR3 sequence (DNA): TGTGCCAGCGGGGAACGGGGAAGTGGTTATGGCTACACCTTC.

This clonotype was counted between two and nine times. The chain couples TRBV5-4 to TRBJ2-7, with 10 nucleotides matching TRBD1. There are 13 residues in the CDR3. Germline-derived CDR1 and CDR2 are SGHNT and YYREEE (reference sequence). V lost 2 bases to trimming and J lost 7 bases; unmatched junction nucleotides: 3. The chain's CDR3 is CASSFLGQGEQYF. CDR3 nucleotides: TGTGCCAGCAGCTTTTTGGGACAGGGGGAGCAGTACTTC.

The chain recombines TRBV5-1 with TRBJ2-1; D may be TRBD1 (5 bases). CDR3 length: 14 amino acids. Germline assignment: CDR1 SGHRS and CDR2 YFSETQ. V was pared by 0 bases and J by 8 bases, with 12 bases between. This chain's CDR3 is CASSLVQGVDEQFF. CDR3 bases: TGCGCCAGCAGCTTGGTGCAGGGTGTCGATGAGCAGTTCTTC.

The V call is TRBV20-1, the J call TRBJ2-6, with unresolved D. With 6 bases removed from V and 0 bases from J, the gap between germline ends came to 6 bases. The CDR3 totals 13 residues. CDR1 DFQATT and CDR2 SNEGSKA come from the germline V gene (reference sequence). The CDR3 DNA sequence: TGCAGTGCCCAAAGCTCTGGGGCCAACGTCCTGACTTTC. Translated, it gives CSAQSSGANVLTF.

The sample holds a few counts of this clonotype. This rearrangement joins TRBV6-5 to TRBJ2-7, with 12 nucleotides matching TRBD1. This CDR3 has 15 residues. J gave up 7 bases and V 3 bases, and 7 bases lay outside the gene matches. Per germline, CDR1 MNHEY and CDR2 SVGAGI. CDR3: CASSYGTGGSREQYF. The CDR3 DNA sequence: TGTGCCAGCAGTTATGGGACAGGGGGCTCAAGAGAGCAGTACTTC.

The rearrangement links TRBV9 to TRBJ2-5, with D tentatively TRBD1 (6 bases). Trimming cost V 0 bases and J 11 bases, with 20 bases left between them. Per germline, CDR1 SGDLS and CDR2 YYNGEE. CDR3 length: 15 amino acids. The CDR3 loop is CASSVEGGTYNEQYF. The CDR3 region has the DNA TGTGCCAGCAGCGTAGAAGGGGGAACCTACAATGAGCAGTACTTC.

This clonotype was counted a few times. The rearrangement links TRBV2 to TRBJ1-2; D uncertain. V shed 0 bases and J shed 6 bases, with 14 bases lying between them. From germline, CDR1 is SNHLY and CDR2 FYNNEI. The CDR3 contains 15 residues. The DNA of the CDR3 is TGTGCCAGCAGTGAAGCGCCCGCCACGGCGGATGGCTACACCTTC. It translates to CASSEAPATADGYTF.

The rearrangement uses TRBV27 and TRBJ2-7; D is unresolved. V shed 1 base and J shed 0 bases, with 7 bases lying between them. The CDR3 runs 14 residues. Germline values: CDR1 MNHEY, CDR2 SMNVEV (reference sequence). The CDR3 DNA reads TGTGCCAGCAGTTTATTCCGGTACTCCTACGAGCAGTACTTC. Amino acids: CASSLFRYSYEQYF.

The chain carries TRBV28 and TRBJ2-3; D unresolved. The CDR3 is 15 residues long. The V end was cut by 2 bases, the J end by 2 bases, with 11 bases between. Germline V gene lookup returns CDR1 MDHEN and CDR2 SYDVKM. The CDR3: CASSLGAVYTDTQYF. CDR3 coding DNA: TGTGCCAGCAGTTTAGGCGCGGTTTACACAGATACGCAGTATTTT.

This clonotype occurred a few times. The chain has TRBV2 and TRBJ2-3; 7 bases agree with TRBD1. This CDR3 has 14 residues. The V segment lost 7 bases and the J segment 1 base; nucleotides outside the gene matches: 5. Germline-derived CDR1 and CDR2 are SNHLY and FYNNEI. DNA of the CDR3: TGTGCCAGCACCCCGGGACAGCGCACAGATACGCAGTATTTT. Its translation: CASTPGQRTDTQYF.

This chain joins TRBV29-1 and TRBJ2-7, with D maybe TRBD1 (6 bases). Germline CDR1 and CDR2: SQVTM and ANQGSEA. The V gene lost 7 bases and the J gene lost 2 bases, with 15 bases spanning the gap. The CDR3 totals 13 residues. The CDR3 loop reads CSAQRGSTYEQYF. The CDR3 DNA reads TGCAGCGCCCAGAGGGGGTCGACCTACGAGCAGTACTTC.